This T cell receptor (beta chain) was found in a study of identical twins. TCRdb re-called the 5' RACE reads through MiXCR, storing one row per CDR3 protein. The sample carries 400,000 to 650,000 distinct CDR3 sequences, 22% recorded once. Study-level findings and limits: Insertion counts were lower in abundant cord blood beta clonotypes, a trend that memory repertoires did not show. Shared out-of-frame alpha sequences (those common to twins) showed excess low generation probability.

This clonotype was observed a handful of times. Its specificity is not known. The same specimen was also included in a second study, on T cells expressing NK-cell markers. This second report adds: In a handful of donors, dominant CD3+CD56+NKG2C+ clonotypes ranked among the top 10 CD8+ clonotypes. These clonotypes, the leaders elsewhere, also led the CD3+CD56-NKG2C+ fraction in a few donors.

The sequenced sample was CD4+ T cells sorted from blood. This TCR derives from a woman between 18 and 29 years old in good health.

CDR3 amino acids: CASGTGERVTEAFF. As DNA, the CDR3 is TGCGCCAGCGGTACCGGGGAGCGGGTCACTGAAGCTTTCTTT. This chain joins TRBV5-1 and TRBJ1-1; the D is unclear. The V and J ends lost 7 bases and 4 bases respectively, with 17 bases between them. This CDR3 is 14 amino acids long. Germline CDR1 SGHRS, CDR2 YFSETQ.